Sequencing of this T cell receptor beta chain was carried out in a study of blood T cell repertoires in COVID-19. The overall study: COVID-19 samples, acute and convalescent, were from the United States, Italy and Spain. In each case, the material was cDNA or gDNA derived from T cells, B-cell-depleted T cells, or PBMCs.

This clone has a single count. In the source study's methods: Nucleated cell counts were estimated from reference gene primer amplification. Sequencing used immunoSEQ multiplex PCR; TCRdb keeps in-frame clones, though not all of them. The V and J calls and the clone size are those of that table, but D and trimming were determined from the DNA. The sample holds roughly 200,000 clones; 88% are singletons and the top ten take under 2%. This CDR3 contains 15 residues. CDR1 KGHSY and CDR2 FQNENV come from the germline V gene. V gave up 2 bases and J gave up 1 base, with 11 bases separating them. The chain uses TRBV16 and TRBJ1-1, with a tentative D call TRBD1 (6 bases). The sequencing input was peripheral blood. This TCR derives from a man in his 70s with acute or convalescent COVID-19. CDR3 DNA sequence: TGTGCCAGCAGCCAAGGGCCGGGACAGAACACTGAAGCTTTCTTT. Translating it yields CASSQGPGQNTEAFF.